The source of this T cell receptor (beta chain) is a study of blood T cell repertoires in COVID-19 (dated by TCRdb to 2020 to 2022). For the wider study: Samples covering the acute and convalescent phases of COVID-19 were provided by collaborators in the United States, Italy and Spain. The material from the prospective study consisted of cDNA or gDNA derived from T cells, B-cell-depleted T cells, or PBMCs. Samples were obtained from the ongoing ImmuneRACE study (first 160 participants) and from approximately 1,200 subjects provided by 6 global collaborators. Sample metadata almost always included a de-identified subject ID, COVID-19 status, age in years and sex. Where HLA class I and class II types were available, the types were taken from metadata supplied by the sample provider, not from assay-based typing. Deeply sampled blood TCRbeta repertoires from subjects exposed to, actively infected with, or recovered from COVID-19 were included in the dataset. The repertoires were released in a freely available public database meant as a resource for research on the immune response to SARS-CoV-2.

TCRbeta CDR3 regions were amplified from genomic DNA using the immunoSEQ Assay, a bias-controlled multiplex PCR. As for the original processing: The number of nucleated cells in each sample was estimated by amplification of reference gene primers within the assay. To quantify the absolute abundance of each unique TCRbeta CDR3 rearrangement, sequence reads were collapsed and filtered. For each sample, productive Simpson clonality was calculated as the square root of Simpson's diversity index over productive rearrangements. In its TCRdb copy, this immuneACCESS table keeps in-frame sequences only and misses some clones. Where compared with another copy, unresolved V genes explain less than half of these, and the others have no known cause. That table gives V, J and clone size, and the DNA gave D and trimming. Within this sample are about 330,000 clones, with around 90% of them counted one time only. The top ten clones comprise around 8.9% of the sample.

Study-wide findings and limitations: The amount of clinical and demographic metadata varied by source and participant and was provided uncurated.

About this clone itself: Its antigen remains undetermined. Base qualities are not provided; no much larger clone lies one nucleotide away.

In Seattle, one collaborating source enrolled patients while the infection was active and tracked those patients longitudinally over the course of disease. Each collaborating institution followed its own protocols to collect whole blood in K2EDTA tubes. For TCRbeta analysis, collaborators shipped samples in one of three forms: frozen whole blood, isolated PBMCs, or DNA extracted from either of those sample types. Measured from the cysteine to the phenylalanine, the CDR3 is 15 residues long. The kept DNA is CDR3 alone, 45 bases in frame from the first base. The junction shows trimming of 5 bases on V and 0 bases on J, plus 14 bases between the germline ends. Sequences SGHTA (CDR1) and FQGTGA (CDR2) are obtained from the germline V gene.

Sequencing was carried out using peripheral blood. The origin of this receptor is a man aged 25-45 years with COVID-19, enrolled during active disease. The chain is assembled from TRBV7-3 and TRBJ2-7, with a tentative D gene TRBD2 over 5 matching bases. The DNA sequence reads TGTGCCAGCAGCGAAGGACGGGGAAGCTCCTACGAGCAGTACTTC. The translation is CASSEGRGSSYEQYF. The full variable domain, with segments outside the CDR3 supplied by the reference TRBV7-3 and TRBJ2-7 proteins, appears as GAGVSQTPSNKVTEKGKYVELRCDPISGHTALYWYRQSLGQGPEFLIYFQGTGAADDSGLPNDRFFAVRPEGSVSTLKIQRTERGDSAVYLCASSEGRGSSYEQYFGPGTRLTVT.